This TCR beta chain was obtained from a study of shared clonotypes between healthy human individuals. Study-level background: The people who gave samples were two women and three men aged 18 to 49.

Findings and caveats of the study: Sample collection involved blood only; tissue repertoires are likely different. Generation probability values for non-shared clonotypes were lower than those for clonotypes shared by all four donors.

For this clone: The antigen is undetermined.

TCRdb keeps only in-frame clones here, not all; method: immunoSEQ multiplex PCR. This table has around 1,900,000 clones, about 94% appearing once. V lost 4 bases and J 8 bases, leaving 17 bases between the germline ends. Germline V gene lookup returns CDR1 MNHNY and CDR2 SVGAGI (reference sequence). CDR3 size: 14 residues. CD8 cells regarded as naive lacked CD45RO, were positively chosen for CCR7, and omitted terminally differentiated effector memory CD45RA+ cells. The clonotype originates from a man younger than 35 in good health. Some clones in this sample may be carry-over from other donors' samples. Input material: naive CD8+ T cells from PBMCs. The chain carries TRBV6-6 and TRBJ1-2; a possible D gene is TRBD1 (5 bases). As DNA, the CDR3 is TGTGCCAGCAGTTTAACCGACAGCCTTGGGGGCTACACCTTC. Its protein product is CASSLTDSLGGYTF.